This entry lists 25 T cell receptor beta chains sequenced from one sample in a study of identical twins. Each CDR3 protein is one row after TCRdb ran MiXCR on the 5' RACE reads. The sample shows about 520,000 distinct CDR3 sequences, approximately 22% of them seen only once. The sample was also linked to a second study, of T cells expressing NK-cell markers.

The source material was CD4+ T cells sorted from blood. Receptors originate from a woman between 18 and 29 years old in good health.

The V and J genes are TRBV3-1 and TRBJ2-3; the match to TRBD2 covers 7 bases. The CDR3 spans 14 residues. The trim removed 0 bases at V and 3 bases at J, leaving 0 bases unmatched. In germline, CDR1 is LGHDT, CDR2 YNNKEL (reference sequence). The CDR3 DNA sequence: TGTGCCAGCAGCCAAGACGGGGGGACAGATACGCAGTATTTT. This codes for CASSQDGGTDTQYF.

This sequence joins TRBV20-1 and TRBJ2-3; 11 bases are a match to TRBD2. CDR1 and CDR2 (germline): DFQATT, SNEGSKA (reference sequence). The CDR3 is 13 residues long. Trimming removed 5 bases from V and 4 bases from J; junction bases left unmatched: 2. CDR3 nucleotide sequence: TGCAGTGCTCCACTAGCGGGAGCAGATACGCAGTATTTT. Translation: CSAPLAGADTQYF.

This clonotype has only a few counts. This rearrangement joins TRBV3-1 to TRBJ1-5; D is uncertain. Germline lookup yields CDR1 LGHDT and CDR2 YNNKEL (reference sequence). The CDR3 consists of 13 residues. V shed 3 bases and J shed 10 bases, with 13 bases lying between them. DNA for the CDR3: TGTGCCAGCAGCCATGCTTCAGGTAGCCCCCAGCATTTT. Residues: CASSHASGSPQHF.

There are a few counts of this clonotype. The chain is built from TRBV10-3 and TRBJ1-1, with 10 bases lining up with TRBD1. The CDR3 covers 14 residues. V dropped 6 bases and J dropped 4; count of bases not matched to a gene: 5. Germline-derived CDR1 and CDR2 are ENHRY and SYGVKD. CDR3 region: CAIRLDRGSTEAFF. As DNA, the CDR3 is TGTGCCATCAGACTGGACAGGGGGAGCACTGAAGCTTTCTTT.

This chain connects TRBV20-1 to TRBJ2-5, with 8 bases aligning to TRBD2. With 0 bases clipped from V and 5 bases from J, the junction kept 8 bases outside the gene matches. CDR3 length: 15 residues. Germline V gives CDR1 DFQATT, CDR2 SNEGSKA (reference sequence). CDR3 residues: CSARDRRGAVETQYF. CDR3 bases: TGCAGTGCTAGAGATCGGCGGGGGGCCGTTGAGACCCAGTACTTC.

This clonotype was seen a few times. The CDR3 DNA sequence: TGCAGTGCCACGCGACAGGTCAGGGTAGCTTTCTTT. It encodes CSATRQVRVAFF. The chain is built from TRBV20-1 and TRBJ1-1, with TRBD1 as a possible D gene (6 bases). The ends were cut back, 6 bases at V and 10 bases at J, with 18 bases in the middle. This CDR3 has 12 amino acids. Germline V lookup: CDR1 DFQATT, CDR2 SNEGSKA (reference sequence).

This clonotype was counted only a few times. The chain carries TRBV11-3 and TRBJ2-2; D is ambiguous. Trimming removed 1 base at V and 3 bases at J, with 9 bases between. This CDR3 is built from 15 residues. CDR1 SGHNT and CDR2 YENEEA come from the germline V gene. The CDR3 DNA is TGTGCCAGCAGCTTAGGTATATCCGACACCGGGGAGCTGTTTTTT. Translating it yields CASSLGISDTGELFF.

This clonotype has only a few counts. CDR3 in amino acids: CAISEPSPAQYF. In DNA form, the CDR3 reads TGTGCCATCAGTGAACCTTCACCGGCCCAGTACTTC. The chain couples TRBV10-3 to TRBJ2-5, with D unresolved. Per the germline V gene, CDR1 is ENHRY and CDR2 is SYGVKD. The ends were cut back, 3 bases at V and 9 bases at J, with 11 bases in the middle. The CDR3 spans 12 residues.

This clonotype was seen a handful of times. V is TRBV29-1 and J is TRBJ2-4; D is undetermined. The CDR3 is made up of 15 amino acids. The germline V gene encodes CDR1 SQVTM and CDR2 ANQGSEA. The V end lost 2 bases, the J end lost 0 bases, and 11 bases lay between the germline ends. The CDR3 coding sequence is TGCAGCGTTGAAATGGGGTCTCTAGCCAAAAACATTCAGTACTTC. Protein product: CSVEMGSLAKNIQYF. The full variable domain, in which reference TRBV29-1 and TRBJ2-4 provide the parts outside the CDR3, is SAVISQKPSRDICQRGTSLTIQCQVDSQVTMMFWYRQQPGQSLTLIATANQGSEATYESGFVIDKFPISRPNLTFSTLTVSNMSPEDSSIYLCSVEMGSLAKNIQYFGAGTRLSVL.

This clonotype was seen ten or more times. The genes are TRBV20-1 and TRBJ1-1; 7 bases align to TRBD1. With V trimmed by 6 bases and J by 5 bases, 12 bases remained unmatched. CDR1 is DFQATT, CDR2 SNEGSKA, per germline (reference sequence). The CDR3 spans 14 residues. CDR3 coding DNA: TGCAGTGCCCCGCAGGGGGGAGGCGTAACTGAAGCTTTCTTT. The encoded protein is CSAPQGGGVTEAFF.

This clonotype was seen a handful of times. The chain joins TRBV25-1 to TRBJ1-2, with D hard to call. Germline CDR1 is MGHDK and CDR2 is SYGVNS. The CDR3 loop spans 13 amino acids. Trimming took off 2 bases at V and 0 bases at J, with 4 bases between the two ends. The CDR3 spells CASSEKANYGYTF. For the CDR3, the DNA is TGTGCCAGCAGTGAAAAGGCTAACTATGGCTACACCTTC.

This clonotype was recorded at least ten times. The V gene is TRBV24-1, the J gene TRBJ2-3; 7 positions match TRBD2. The ends lost 4 bases at V and 5 bases at J; junction bases unmatched: 8. From germline, CDR1 is KGHDR and CDR2 SFDVKD. This CDR3 spans 15 amino acids. The CDR3: CATSERTSRGDTQYF. The CDR3 DNA reads TGTGCCACCAGTGAACGGACTAGTCGGGGAGATACGCAGTATTTT.

This clonotype was counted a few times. The chain uses TRBV2 and TRBJ1-1; D not certain. Trimming took off 6 bases at V and 1 base at J, with 12 bases between the two ends. Germline V gene lookup returns CDR1 SNHLY and CDR2 FYNNEI. The CDR3 sequence is 14 residues long. The CDR3 DNA follows: TGTGCCAGCAGCGTGGAACGGGGGAACACTGAAGCTTTCTTT. Protein product: CASSVERGNTEAFF.

A few counts support this clonotype. The chain joins TRBV7-7 to TRBJ2-3; D remains ambiguous. Trimming removed 8 bases from V and 6 bases from J, with 15 bases in between. The length of the CDR3 is 13 residues. From germline, CDR1 is SSHAT and CDR2 FNYEAQ (reference sequence). The CDR3 DNA reads as TGTGCCAGCGCCCTAACGCCTTGGGATACGCAGTATTTT. Translating gives CASALTPWDTQYF.

The J gene is TRBJ1-1, the V gene TRBV28, with D unresolved. Trimming took 6 bases from V and 1 from J, leaving 9 bases between them. The germline V gene encodes CDR1 MDHEN and CDR2 SYDVKM. The CDR3 length is 13 residues. The CDR3 is CASRSPANTEAFF. The CDR3 DNA reads as TGTGCCAGCAGGTCTCCAGCGAACACTGAAGCTTTCTTT.

In this sample, this clonotype turned up a few times. The chain links TRBV20-1 to TRBJ2-3, with D possibly called TRBD1 or TRBD2 (5 bases each). CDR1 and CDR2 from the germline V gene are DFQATT and SNEGSKA (reference sequence). This CDR3 region has 15 residues. The V gene lost 0 bases and the J gene lost 2 bases, with 12 bases spanning the gap. CDR3 loop: CSARDGASFTDTQYF. CDR3 in DNA: TGCAGTGCTAGAGACGGGGCGTCCTTCACAGATACGCAGTATTTT.

This clonotype showed up many times. At one of its ends the junction is not consistent with the germline gene, which may arise from a read error. The chain joins TRBV5-1 to TRBJ2-1; D is uncertain. The germline CDR1 and CDR2 sequences are SGHRS and YFSETQ. The CDR3 length is 13 residues. DNA for the CDR3: TGTGCCAGCAGCTTAGGCGTATACAATGAGCAGTTCTTC. Residues: CASSLGVYNEQFF.

This clonotype was counted only a few times. CDR3 coding DNA: TGCAGTGCTAGAGATCGTAGATTCACGGTAGCCAAAAACATTCAGTACTTC. Residues: CSARDRRFTVAKNIQYF. This rearrangement joins TRBV20-1 to TRBJ2-4; D gene ambiguous. In germline, CDR1 is DFQATT, CDR2 SNEGSKA (reference sequence). The ends were cut back, 0 bases at V and 0 bases at J, with 15 bases in the middle. The CDR3 loop spans 17 amino acids.

V is TRBV20-1 and J is TRBJ1-4; D is perhaps TRBD1 (5 bases). Germline V gene lookup returns CDR1 DFQATT and CDR2 SNEGSKA (reference sequence). CDR3 length: 14 amino acids. V lost 0 bases and J 8 bases, leaving 13 bases between the germline ends. CDR3: CSAREPGTAEKLFF. The CDR3 DNA is TGCAGTGCTAGAGAACCCGGGACGGCAGAAAAACTGTTTTTT.

This rearrangement joins TRBV19 to TRBJ1-1; perhaps TRBD1 as D (6 bases). In germline, CDR1 is LNHDA, CDR2 SQIVND (reference sequence). With 3 bases removed from V and 1 base from J, the gap between germline ends came to 15 bases. The CDR3 spans 16 residues. CDR3 amino acids: CASSIDRDTQNTEAFF. The CDR3 bases are TGTGCCAGTAGTATCGACCGGGACACTCAGAACACTGAAGCTTTCTTT.

This clonotype showed up many times. The rearrangement joins TRBV20-1 to TRBJ2-3; D is uncertain. The V end was cut by 5 bases, the J end by 1 base, with 7 bases between. Germline lookup yields CDR1 DFQATT and CDR2 SNEGSKA (reference sequence). The CDR3 is 12 residues long. DNA for the CDR3: TGCAGTGCTTCAACAGGCACAGATACGCAGTATTTT. Amino acid sequence: CSASTGTDTQYF.

The gene calls are TRBV12-3 or TRBV12-4 and TRBJ1-3; no clear D. V dropped 6 bases and J dropped 0 bases, with 18 bases sitting between them. The CDR3 has 17 amino acids. CDR3 coding DNA: TGTGCCAGCAGCCCCCTAAGAACGTCTTACTCTGGAAACACCATATATTTT. This translates into CASSPLRTSYSGNTIYF.

This clonotype has more than one count but fewer than ten. This chain connects TRBV5-1 to TRBJ2-3; D may be TRBD1 (5 bases). V was trimmed by 0 bases and J by 3 bases, leaving 11 bases between them. In germline, CDR1 is SGHRS, CDR2 YFSETQ. The CDR3 extends over 15 amino acids. In DNA, the CDR3 is TGCGCCAGCAGCTTGGCTAGGACAAAAACAGATACGCAGTATTTT. Amino acid sequence: CASSLARTKTDTQYF.

This clonotype appeared a few times. V is TRBV29-1 and J is TRBJ2-1; no clear D gene. Germline V CDR1 and CDR2: SQVTM, ANQGSEA. There are 12 residues in the CDR3. The V gene lost 7 bases and the J gene lost 6 bases, with 13 bases spanning the gap. CDR3 in DNA: TGCAGCGCTCATGACCGAGGCAATGAGCAGTTCTTC. Its translation is CSAHDRGNEQFF.

The J gene is TRBJ2-7, the V gene TRBV18; D is tentatively TRBD1 or TRBD2 (5 bases each). The germline V and J ends were trimmed by 2 bases and 4 bases, with 12 bases remaining between them. Germline CDR1 is KGHSH and CDR2 is LQKENI. The CDR3 has 14 amino acids. The CDR3 reads CASSPGTDKYEQYF. The DNA of the CDR3 is TGTGCCAGCTCACCAGGGACCGATAAATACGAGCAGTACTTC. Combining the CDR3 with reference TRBV18 and TRBJ2-7 gives the whole variable domain NAGVMQNPRHLVRRRGQEARLRCSPMKGHSHVYWYRQLPEEGLKFMVYLQKENIIDESGMPKERFSAEFPKEGPSILRIQQVVRGDSAAYFCASSPGTDKYEQYFGPGTRLTVT.